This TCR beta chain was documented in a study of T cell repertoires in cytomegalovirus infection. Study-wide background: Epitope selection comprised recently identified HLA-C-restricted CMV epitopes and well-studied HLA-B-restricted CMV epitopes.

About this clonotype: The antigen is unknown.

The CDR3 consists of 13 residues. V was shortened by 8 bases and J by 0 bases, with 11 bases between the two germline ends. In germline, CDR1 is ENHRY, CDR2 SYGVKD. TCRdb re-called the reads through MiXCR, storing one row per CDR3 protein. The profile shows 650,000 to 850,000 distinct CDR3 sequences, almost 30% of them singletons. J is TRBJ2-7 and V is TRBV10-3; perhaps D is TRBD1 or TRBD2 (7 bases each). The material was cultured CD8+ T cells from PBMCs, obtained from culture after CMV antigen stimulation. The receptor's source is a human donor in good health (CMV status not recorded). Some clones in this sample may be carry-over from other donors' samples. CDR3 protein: CAIGRDSSYEQYV. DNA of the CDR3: TGTGCCATCGGGAGGGACAGCTCCTACGAGCAGTACGTC.